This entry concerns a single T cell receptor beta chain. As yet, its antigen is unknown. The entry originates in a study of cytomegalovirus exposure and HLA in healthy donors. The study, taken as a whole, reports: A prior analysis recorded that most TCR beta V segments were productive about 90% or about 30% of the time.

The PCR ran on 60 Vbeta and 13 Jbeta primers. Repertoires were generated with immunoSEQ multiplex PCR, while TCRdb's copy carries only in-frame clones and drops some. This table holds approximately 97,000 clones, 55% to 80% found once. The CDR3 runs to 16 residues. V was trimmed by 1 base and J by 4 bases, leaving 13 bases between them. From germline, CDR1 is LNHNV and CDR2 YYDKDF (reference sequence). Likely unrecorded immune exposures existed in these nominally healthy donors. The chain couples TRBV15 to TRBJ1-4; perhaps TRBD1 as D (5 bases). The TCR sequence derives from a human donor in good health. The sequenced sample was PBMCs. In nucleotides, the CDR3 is TGTGCCACCAGCAGAGTGAGACAGACCGATAATGAAAAACTGTTTTTT. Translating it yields CATSRVRQTDNEKLFF.